This T cell receptor beta chain was retrieved from a study of blood T cell repertoires in COVID-19. For the study at large: The cDNA or gDNA used as material had been derived from T cells, B-cell-depleted T cells, or PBMCs.

Method: immunoSEQ multiplex PCR; TCRdb's copy keeps in-frame clones and lacks some. Among about 250,000 clones listed, approximately 80% were seen once. Germline CDR1 SGHTA, CDR2 FQGTGA. This CDR3 region has 18 residues. Losses at the gene ends were 0 bases for V and 4 bases for J; bases not matched to a gene: 9. The sample consisted of peripheral blood. The chain couples TRBV7-3 to TRBJ2-6; 7 positions agree with TRBD1. The sequence came from a man older than 75 with acute or convalescent COVID-19. The DNA of the CDR3 is TGTGCCAGCAGCTTAACGTCCGCACAGGGGATAGGGGCCAACGTCCTGACTTTC. Encoded protein: CASSLTSAQGIGANVLTF.